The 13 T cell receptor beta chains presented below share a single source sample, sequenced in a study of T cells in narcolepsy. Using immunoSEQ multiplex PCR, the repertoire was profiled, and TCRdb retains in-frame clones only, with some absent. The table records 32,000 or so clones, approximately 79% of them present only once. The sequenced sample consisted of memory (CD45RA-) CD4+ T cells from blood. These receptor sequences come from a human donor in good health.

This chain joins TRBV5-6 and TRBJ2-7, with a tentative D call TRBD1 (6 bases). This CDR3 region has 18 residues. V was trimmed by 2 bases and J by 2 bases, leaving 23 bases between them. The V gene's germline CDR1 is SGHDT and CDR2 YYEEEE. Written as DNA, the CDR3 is TGTGCCAGCAGCTTAAGATATAAACGGGACATAACTACCTACGAGCAGTACTTC. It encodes CASSLRYKRDITTYEQYF.

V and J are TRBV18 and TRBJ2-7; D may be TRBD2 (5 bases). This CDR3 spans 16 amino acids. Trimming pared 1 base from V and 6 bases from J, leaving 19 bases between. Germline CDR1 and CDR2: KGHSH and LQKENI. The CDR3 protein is CASSPQSPGVDAEQYF. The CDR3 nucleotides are TGTGCCAGCTCACCACAATCCCCCGGGGTTGACGCCGAGCAGTACTTC.

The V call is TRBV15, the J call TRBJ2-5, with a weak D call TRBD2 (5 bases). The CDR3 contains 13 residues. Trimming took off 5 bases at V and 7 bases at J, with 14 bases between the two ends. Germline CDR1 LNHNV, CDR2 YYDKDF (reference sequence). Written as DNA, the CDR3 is TGTGCCACCAGCCGACTCTCCCGGGGGACCCAGTACTTC. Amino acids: CATSRLSRGTQYF. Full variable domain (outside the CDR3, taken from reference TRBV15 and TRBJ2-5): DAMVIQNPRYQVTQFGKPVTLSCSQTLNHNVMYWYQQKSSQAPKLLFHYYDKDFNNEADTPDNFQSRRPNTSFCFLDIRSPGLGDTAMYLCATSRLSRGTQYFGPGTRLLVL.

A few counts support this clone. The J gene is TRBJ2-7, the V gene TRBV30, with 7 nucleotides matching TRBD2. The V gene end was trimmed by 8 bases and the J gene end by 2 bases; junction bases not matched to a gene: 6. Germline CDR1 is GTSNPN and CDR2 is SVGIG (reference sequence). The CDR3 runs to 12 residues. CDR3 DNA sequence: TGTGCCGGGGGGGTGACCGCCTACGAGCAGTACTTC. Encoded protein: CAGGVTAYEQYF.

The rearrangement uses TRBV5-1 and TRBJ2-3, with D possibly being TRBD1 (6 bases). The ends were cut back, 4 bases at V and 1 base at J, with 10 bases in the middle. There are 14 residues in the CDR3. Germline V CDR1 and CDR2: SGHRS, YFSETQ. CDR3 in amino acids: CASSGGQRTDTQYF. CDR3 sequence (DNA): TGCGCCAGCAGCGGGGGACAACGCACAGATACGCAGTATTTT.

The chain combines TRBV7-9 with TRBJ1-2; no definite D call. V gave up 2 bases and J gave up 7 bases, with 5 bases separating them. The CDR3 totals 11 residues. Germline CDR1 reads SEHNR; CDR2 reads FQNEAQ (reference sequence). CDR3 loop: CASSLQSGYTF. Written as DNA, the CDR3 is TGTGCCAGCAGCTTACAGTCTGGCTACACCTTC. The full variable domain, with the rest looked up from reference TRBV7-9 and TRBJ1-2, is DTGVSQNPRHKITKRGQNVTFRCDPISEHNRLYWYRQTLGQGPEFLTYFQNEAQLEKSRLLSDRFSAERPKGSFSTLEIQRTEQGDSAMYLCASSLQSGYTFGSGTRLTVV.

CDR3 residues: CASSVRQMNTEAFF. The CDR3 nucleotides are TGCGCCAGCAGCGTTCGACAGATGAACACTGAAGCTTTCTTT. The rearrangement joins TRBV5-1 to TRBJ1-1, with D possibly matching TRBD1 (5 bases). The germline gives CDR1 SGHRS, CDR2 YFSETQ. V was pared by 4 bases and J by 0 bases, with 10 bases between. The length of the CDR3 is 14 residues. Full variable domain (rest looked up from reference TRBV5-1 and TRBJ1-1): KAGVTQTPRYLIKTRGQQVTLSCSPISGHRSVSWYQQTPGQGLQFLFEYFSETQRNKGNFPGRFSGRQFSNSRSEMNVSTLELGDSALYLCASSVRQMNTEAFFGQGTRLTVV.

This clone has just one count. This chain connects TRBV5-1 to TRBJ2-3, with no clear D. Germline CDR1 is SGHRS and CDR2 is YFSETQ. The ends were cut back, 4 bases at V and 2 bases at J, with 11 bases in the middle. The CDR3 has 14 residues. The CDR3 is CASSPDPPTDTQYF. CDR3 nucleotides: TGCGCCAGCAGCCCGGACCCACCCACAGATACGCAGTATTTT.

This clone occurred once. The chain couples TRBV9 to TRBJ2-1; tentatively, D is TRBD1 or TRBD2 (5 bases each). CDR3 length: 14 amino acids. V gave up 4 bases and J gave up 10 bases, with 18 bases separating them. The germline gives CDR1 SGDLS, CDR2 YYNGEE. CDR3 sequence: CASSRDPQGLEQFF. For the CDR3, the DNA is TGTGCCAGCAGCAGGGACCCCCAGGGCCTAGAGCAGTTCTTC.

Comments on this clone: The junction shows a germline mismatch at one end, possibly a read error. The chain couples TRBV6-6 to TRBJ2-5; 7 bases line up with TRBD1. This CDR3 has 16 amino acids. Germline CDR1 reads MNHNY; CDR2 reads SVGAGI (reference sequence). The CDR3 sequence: CASGYGLGQQSKTQYF. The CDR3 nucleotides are TGTGCCAGCGGTTACGGGTTGGGACAGCAATCGAAGACCCAGTACTTC.

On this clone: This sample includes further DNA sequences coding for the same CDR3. As DNA, the CDR3 is TGTGCCAGCAGCCTAGGGACTACCTACGAGCAGTACTTC. Translating it yields CASSLGTTYEQYF. The gene calls are TRBV7-9 and TRBJ2-7; 7 bases line up with TRBD2. With V trimmed by 5 bases and J by 2 bases, 3 bases remained unmatched. Germline V gene data show CDR1 as SEHNR and CDR2 as FQNEAQ (reference sequence). CDR3 length equals 13 residues.

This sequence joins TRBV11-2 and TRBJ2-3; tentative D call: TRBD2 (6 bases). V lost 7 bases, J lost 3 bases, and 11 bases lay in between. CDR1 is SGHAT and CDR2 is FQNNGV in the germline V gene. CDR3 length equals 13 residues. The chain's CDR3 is CASTQGRTDTQYF. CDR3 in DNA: TGTGCCAGCACCCAAGGGAGGACAGATACGCAGTATTTT.

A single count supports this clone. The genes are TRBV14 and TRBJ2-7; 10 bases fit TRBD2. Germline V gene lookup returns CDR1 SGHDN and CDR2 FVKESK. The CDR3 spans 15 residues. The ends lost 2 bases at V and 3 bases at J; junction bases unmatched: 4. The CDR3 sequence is CASSQQTSGYYEQYF. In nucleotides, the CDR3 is TGTGCCAGCAGCCAACAGACTAGCGGGTACTACGAGCAGTACTTC.